The T cell receptor beta chain under discussion was sequenced for a study of blood T cells in healthy people across ages. CDR1 is SGHRS and CDR2 is YFSETQ in the germline V gene. This CDR3 spans 17 amino acids. The trim removed 4 bases at V and 4 bases at J, leaving 7 bases unmatched. Study-wide results and caveats: The diversity estimates, figures obtained from one million T cells, were considered underestimates. Comparison with aged donors showed that long-lived donors had more naive CD4+ cells and higher diversity.

PCR was performed a second time for about 7 to 11 cycles using a sample-barcoded 5' primer and a J-beta primer mix. Sequencing yielded, for each sample, at least 3 million paired-end reads carrying CDR3. Each CDR3 protein gets one entry after TCRdb re-called the 5' RACE reads with MiXCR. In the table there are about 1,400,000 distinct CDR3 sequences, roughly 40% of which are singletons. With respect to this clonotype: Its antigen is as yet unknown.

Sequences were obtained from blood. The chain recombines TRBV5-1 with TRBJ2-3, with 15 bases aligning to TRBD2. The TCR was taken from a woman under 30 in good health. The CDR3 DNA is TGCGCCAGCAGCCTAGGACTAGCGGGAGGGCCGTCAGATACGCAGTATTTT. Its protein product is CASSLGLAGGPSDTQYF.